Here is one T cell receptor (beta chain) with its context. This clone came up once. What antigen it recognizes has not been identified. No base qualities exist here, and no much larger clone lies one base off it. This specimen comes from a study of cytomegalovirus exposure and HLA in healthy donors (dated by TCRdb to the late 2010s). Regarding the complete study: According to a later analysis, one platform produced both the 110 or so validation repertoires and the 720 or so repertoires of the first cohort. The aim of the study was to test whether cataloging public T cell receptors could identify signatures of past pathogen exposure. High-throughput TCR immunosequencing, statistical association of individual TCRs with disease status, and machine learning were combined to predict cytomegalovirus infection status. In addition to the first cohort of 666 subjects, a separate validation cohort of 130 or so different subjects was used. Beyond this particular receptor, the publication reports: Cytomegalovirus status was reported to be diagnosed by the classifier with high specificity and sensitivity in both the original and validation cohorts. Three of the identified cytomegalovirus-associated TCR beta chains were confirmed in vitro to be specific for cytomegalovirus antigens. The authors suggested that the approach could potentially be extended to other disease states and immunological phenotypes. The study listed 150 to 200 TCR beta chains as associated with cytomegalovirus. A later analysis lacked HLA typing for the validation cohort, so it scored co-occurrence in that cohort across all 110 or so repertoires. While some public TCRs were present in many individuals, most TCR sequences turned up only very rarely across donors. A later analysis found that TCRs clustered in the first cohort also tended to co-occur in the 110 or so validation repertoires, with approximately 93% of cluster scores above 0.

From a lookup of the germline V gene (reference sequence), CDR1 and CDR2 are SGHNT and YYREEE. Including cysteine and phenylalanine, the CDR3 has 18 amino acids. The CDR3 DNA has 54 bases and is translated from base 1. Trimmed from V: 3 bases; trimmed from J: 0 bases; junction bases lacking a gene match: 5. Separate from the approximately 700-subject first cohort, the validation cohort of some 130 subjects was the group to which the donors belonged. The method behind the library was the immunoSEQ multiplex PCR assay. Regarding the original processing steps: A statistical classification framework was built to diagnose cytomegalovirus status from the catalog of TCR beta chain sequences. The clones in this table, taken by TCRdb from immuneACCESS, are in-frame only. Not every clone is retained; where verified, under half of the shortfall comes from an unresolved V gene, and the cause of the rest is unknown. V, J and clone size are those of that table, while D and trimming were read from the DNA. Counted in this sample were roughly 150,000 clones; roughly four fifths of them appeared once. Of the sample, roughly 30% is held by the ten largest clones.

Sequenced material: PBMCs. The chain joins TRBV5-4 to TRBJ2-6; the junction holds 11 bases that match TRBD1. This TCR came from a man aged 25-45 years in good health and CMV-seropositive. The CDR3 protein: CASSSGTGGFSGANVLTF. Here is the DNA: TGTGCCAGCAGCTCGGGGACAGGGGGTTTCTCTGGGGCCAACGTCCTGACTTTC.